The 11 T cell receptor beta chains listed next were all sequenced from one sample in a study of T cells in Graves' hyperthyroidism and ophthalmopathy. TCR beta CDR3 regions were amplified from RNA transcripts. A first-round RT-PCR of the TCR CDR3 used the HTBI primer set. TCRdb independently ran MiXCR on the multiplex PCR reads; one entry per CDR3 protein. The table includes fewer than 900,000 distinct CDR3 sequences, about 17% detected once. What was sequenced was blood. These receptors originate from a woman between 45 and 60 years old with Graves' hyperthyroidism that later progressed to Graves' ophthalmopathy.

To note about this clonotype: Just one base apart from a much larger clone, this may be a read error. The chain links TRBV30 to TRBJ1-1; TRBD1 matches 8 bases. This CDR3 comprises 16 residues. CDR1 and CDR2 (germline): GTSNPN, SVGIG (reference sequence). This CDR3 reads CARSVLRTGKIPEAFF. CDR3 coding DNA: TGTGCCAGGAGTGTACTAAGGACAGGGAAAATTCCTGAAGCTTTCTTT. Supplemented by reference TRBV30 and TRBJ1-1, the full variable domain reads SQTIHQWPATLVQPVGSPLSLECTVEGTSNPNLYWYRQAAGRGLQLLFYSVGIGQISSEVPQNLSASRPQDRQFILSSKKLLLSDSGFYLCARSVLRTGKIPEAFFGQGTRLTVV.

In its sample, this clonotype was seen a few times. The CDR3: CASSPPPAGLTEAFF. The DNA of the CDR3 is TGTGCCAGCTCACCACCCCCGGCCGGTTTGACTGAAGCTTTCTTT. The gene calls are TRBV18 and TRBJ1-1; D unresolved. Germline CDR1 and CDR2: KGHSH and LQKENI. This CDR3 has 15 residues. V was pared by 0 bases and J by 5 bases, with 13 bases between.

This clonotype appeared many times. The gene calls are TRBV12-5 and TRBJ2-3; D unresolved. The CDR3 length is 12 residues. Germline V gene sequence: CDR1 LGHNT, CDR2 FRNRAP. V shed 1 base and J shed 9 bases, with 8 bases lying between them. CDR3 loop: CASGLGLTTQYF. In nucleotides, the CDR3 is TGTGCTAGTGGTTTGGGCCTCACGACGCAGTATTTT.

This chain joins TRBV19 and TRBJ1-4; D is uncertain. This CDR3 has 14 amino acids. V was trimmed by 2 bases and J by 4 bases, leaving 8 bases between them. Looked up from germline, CDR1 is LNHDA and CDR2 is SQIVND (reference sequence). The CDR3 DNA sequence: TGTGCCAGTAGTATATCCGGGAATAATGAAAAACTGTTTTTT. This gives the protein CASSISGNNEKLFF. Full variable domain (rest looked up from reference TRBV19 and TRBJ1-4): DGGITQSPKYLFRKEGQNVTLSCEQNLNHDAMYWYRQDPGQGLRLIYYSQIVNDFQKGDIAEGYSVSREKKESFPLTVTSAQKNPTAFYLCASSISGNNEKLFFGSGTQLSVL.

The table lists this clonotype with many counts. The chain is built from TRBV12-3 or TRBV12-4 and TRBJ2-3; 10 bases are a match to TRBD1. The CDR3 consists of 16 residues. The ends lost 7 bases at V and 0 bases at J; junction bases unmatched: 7. The CDR3 is CASNAGTGASTDTQYF. The CDR3 DNA reads as TGTGCCAGCAATGCCGGGACAGGGGCGAGCACAGATACGCAGTATTTT.

This clonotype was seen at least ten times. This chain connects TRBV20-1 to TRBJ1-1; no firm D call. Trimming removed 2 bases from V and 3 bases from J, with 10 bases in between. Looked up from germline, CDR1 is DFQATT and CDR2 is SNEGSKA (reference sequence). The length of the CDR3 is 13 residues. The CDR3 nucleotides are TGCAGTGCTAGATCTGTGGCGGACACTGAAGCTTTCTTT. This encodes CSARSVADTEAFF.

This clonotype was seen ten or more times. This sequence joins TRBV5-1 and TRBJ2-1, with TRBD2 matching over 15 bases. Looked up from germline, CDR1 is SGHRS and CDR2 is YFSETQ. This CDR3 is built from 17 residues. The trim removed 4 bases at V and 4 bases at J, leaving 6 bases unmatched. CDR3 coding DNA: TGCGCCAGCAGCCTAGGGACTAGCGGGGGGACATACAATGAGCAGTTCTTC. Its translation: CASSLGTSGGTYNEQFF.

This clonotype appeared many times. The rearrangement joins TRBV11-3 to TRBJ2-1; D gene uncertain. The ends were cut back, 5 bases at V and 9 bases at J, with 14 bases in the middle. Germline V lookup: CDR1 SGHNT, CDR2 YENEEA. The CDR3 length is 13 residues. The CDR3 sequence: CASSPNSDGEQFF. CDR3 nucleotides: TGTGCCAGCAGCCCGAACTCGGACGGTGAGCAGTTCTTC.

This clonotype has just a few counts. The genes are TRBV20-1 and TRBJ2-2; the match to TRBD2 covers 8 bases. Germline V gene sequence: CDR1 DFQATT, CDR2 SNEGSKA (reference sequence). V lost 6 bases, J lost 3 bases, and 12 bases stayed unmatched. The CDR3 contains 16 residues. The CDR3 nucleotides are TGCAGTGCCTCAAGGGGAGCGGGGGCCTACACCGGGGAGCTGTTTTTT. Translated: CSASRGAGAYTGELFF.

Notes on this clonotype: A read error may be the cause here, since a much bigger clone is one base away. The V gene is TRBV6-4, the J gene TRBJ2-1; 15 bases map to TRBD2. Germline V gene data show CDR1 as MRHNA and CDR2 as SNTAGT. With 4 bases clipped from V and 6 bases from J, the junction kept 1 base outside the gene matches. CDR3 length: 15 amino acids. CDR3 in DNA: TGTGCCAGCAGTGGGACTAGCGGGGGGGCCAATGAGCAGTTCTTC. Translated: CASSGTSGGANEQFF.

This clonotype was detected a few times. This chain joins TRBV9 and TRBJ1-4, with D possibly TRBD1 on 6 matching bases. V was clipped by 2 bases and J by 8 bases, with 16 bases between them. Germline V lookup: CDR1 SGDLS, CDR2 YYNGEE. The CDR3 is made up of 15 amino acids. CDR3 region: CASSVQLGAGEKLFF. In DNA, the CDR3 is TGTGCCAGCAGCGTTCAGTTGGGGGCCGGGGAAAAACTGTTTTTT.